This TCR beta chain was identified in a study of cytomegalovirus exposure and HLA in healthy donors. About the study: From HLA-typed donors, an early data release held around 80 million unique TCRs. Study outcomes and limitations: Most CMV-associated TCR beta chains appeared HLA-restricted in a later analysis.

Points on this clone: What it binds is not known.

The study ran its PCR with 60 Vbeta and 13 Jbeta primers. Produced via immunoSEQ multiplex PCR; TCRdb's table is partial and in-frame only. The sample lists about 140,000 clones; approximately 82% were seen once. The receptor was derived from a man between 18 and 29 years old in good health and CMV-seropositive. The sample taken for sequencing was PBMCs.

The CDR3 nucleotides read TGTGCCAGCAGTTACGGGCAGTTTAGCAATCAGCCCCAGCATTTT. Translating it yields CASSYGQFSNQPQHF. The chain recombines TRBV6-6 with TRBJ1-5; no clear D gene. Trimming took off 2 bases at V and 0 bases at J, with 8 bases between the two ends. CDR3 length: 15 amino acids. Germline loops: CDR1 MNHNY, CDR2 SVGAGI (reference sequence).